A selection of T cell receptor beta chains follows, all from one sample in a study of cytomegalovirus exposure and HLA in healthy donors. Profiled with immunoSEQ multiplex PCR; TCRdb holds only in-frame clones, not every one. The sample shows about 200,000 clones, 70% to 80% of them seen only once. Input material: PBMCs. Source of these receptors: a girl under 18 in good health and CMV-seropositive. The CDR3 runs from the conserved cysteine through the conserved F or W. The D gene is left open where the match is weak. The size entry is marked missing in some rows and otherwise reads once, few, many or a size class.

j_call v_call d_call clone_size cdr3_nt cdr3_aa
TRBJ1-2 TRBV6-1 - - TGTGCCAGCAGTGGAACAGGCCCCTATGGCTACACCTTC CASSGTGPYGYTF
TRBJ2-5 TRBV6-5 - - TGTGCTTCGTCTCCTAGGGAGAAGGAGACCCAGTACTTC CASSPREKETQYF
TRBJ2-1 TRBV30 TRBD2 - TGTGCCTGGAGGGGACTAGCGCGGGGGAGGTACAATGAGCAGTTCTTC CAWRGLARGRYNEQFF
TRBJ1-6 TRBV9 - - TGTGCCAGCAGCGTAGACCTTACGACGGCGGCCACCCTCCACTTT CASSVDLTTAATLHF
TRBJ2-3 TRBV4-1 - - TGCGCCAGCAGCCAATCGGACAGCGCAGATACGCAGTATTTT CASSQSDSADTQYF
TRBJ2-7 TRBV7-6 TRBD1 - TGTGCCAGCAGCTTGGGCCCGGGACAGCGGGAGCAGTACTTC CASSLGPGQREQYF
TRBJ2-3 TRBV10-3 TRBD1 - TGTGCCATCAGTAATACAGGGGTAGATACGCAGTATTTT CAISNTGVDTQYF
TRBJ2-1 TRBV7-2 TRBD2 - TGTGCCAGCAGCCGGGGGGGGACTAGTGACAATGAGCAGTTCTTC CASSRGGTSDNEQFF
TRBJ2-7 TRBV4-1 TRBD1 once TGCGCCAGCGGCCGCCCGGGACAGGGCACTTACGAGCAGTACTTC CASGRPGQGTYEQYF
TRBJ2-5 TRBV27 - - TGTGCCAGCAGACCTCTGGGCATGGGCCAAGAGACCCAGTACTTC CASRPLGMGQETQYF
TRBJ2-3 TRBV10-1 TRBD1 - TGCGCCAGCAATGACGGACAGGGGGACACAGATACGCAGTATTTT CASNDGQGDTDTQYF
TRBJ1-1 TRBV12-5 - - TGTGCTAGTGGTTTGGGAGGGAACACTGAAGCTTTCTTT CASGLGGNTEAFF
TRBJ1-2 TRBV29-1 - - TGCAGCGTTGACACCCAGGGTGCTAACTATGGCTACACCTTC CSVDTQGANYGYTF
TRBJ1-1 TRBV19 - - TGTGCCAGTAGTATGTCTCCGGGTACGACTGAAGCTTTCTTT CASSMSPGTTEAFF
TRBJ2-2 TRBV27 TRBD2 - TGTGCCAGCAGCGCGGGGGGGCCTCCCGGGGAGCTGTTTTTT CASSAGGPPGELFF
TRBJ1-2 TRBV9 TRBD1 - TGTGCCAGCAGCCGGACAGGACCAAACTATGGCTACACCTTC CASSRTGPNYGYTF
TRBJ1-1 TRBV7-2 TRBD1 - TGTGCCAGCAGCCCCGGGACAGGTCTTATGAACACTGAAGCTTTCTTT CASSPGTGLMNTEAFF
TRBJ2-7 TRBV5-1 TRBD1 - TGCGCCAGCAGCACAGGGGGCGAATGGTTCGAGCAGTACTTC CASSTGGEWFEQYF
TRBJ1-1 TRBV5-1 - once TGCGCCAGCAGCTTGGCCCCTAACACTGAAGCTTTCTTT CASSLAPNTEAFF
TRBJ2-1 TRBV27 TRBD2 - TGTGCCAGCAGTTTCGCCACTAGCGGGGGGTCTCTCTACAATGAGCAGTTCTTC CASSFATSGGSLYNEQFF
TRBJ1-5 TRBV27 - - TGTGCCAGCAGTTTGTGGCAGGGGTCCTCGCCCCAGCATTTT CASSLWQGSSPQHF
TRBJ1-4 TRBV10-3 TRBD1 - TGTGCCATCAGTGAAGATGGGACAGGGGGCTGGGAAAAACTGTTTTTT CAISEDGTGGWEKLFF
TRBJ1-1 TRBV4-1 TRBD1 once TGCGCCAGCAGCCAAGATTTACGGGACAGGGGGACTGAAGCTTTCTTT CASSQDLRDRGTEAFF
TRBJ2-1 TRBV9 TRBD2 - TGTGCCAGCAGCGTTGAGGCGGGGGGGACCTACAATGAGCAGTTCTTC CASSVEAGGTYNEQFF
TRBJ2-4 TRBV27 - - TGTGCCAGCAGTTTAGAGGGCGAATTCCCCAAAAACATTCAGTACTTC CASSLEGEFPKNIQYF
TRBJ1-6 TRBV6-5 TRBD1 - TGTGCCAGCAGCCTCTCACAGGGGACCGATTCACCCCTCCACTTT CASSLSQGTDSPLHF
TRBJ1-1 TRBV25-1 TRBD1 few TGTGCCAGCATTAGGACAGGGGGCACTGAAGCTTTCTTT CASIRTGGTEAFF
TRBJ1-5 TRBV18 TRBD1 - TGTGCCAGCTCTCAAGGACAGGGGGTACAGCCCCAGCATTTT CASSQGQGVQPQHF
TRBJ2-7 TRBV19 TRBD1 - TGTGCCAGTAGTCCATGGACCGGGACAGCTTACTCCTACGAGCAGTACTTC CASSPWTGTAYSYEQYF
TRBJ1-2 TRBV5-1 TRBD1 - TGCGCCAGCAGCAGAGAACAGGGGGGAACTAACTATGGCTACACCTTC CASSREQGGTNYGYTF
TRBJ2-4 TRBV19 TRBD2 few TGTGCCAGTCGCCACGGGGGGTCCAAAGCCAAAAACATTCAGTACTTC CASRHGGSKAKNIQYF
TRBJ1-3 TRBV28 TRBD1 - TGTGCCAGCACATCTTCCGGGACAGCTGGAAACACCATATATTTT CASTSSGTAGNTIYF
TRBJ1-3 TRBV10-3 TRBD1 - TGTGCCATCAGTGACATCAAGACAGGGTCTGGAAACACCATATATTTT CAISDIKTGSGNTIYF
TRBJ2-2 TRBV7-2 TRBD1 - TGTGCCAGCAGCTTACGGGGACAGGGTTCGTCCGGGGAGCTGTTTTTT CASSLRGQGSSGELFF
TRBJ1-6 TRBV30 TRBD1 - TGTGCCTCCGGGAGTGGGATCGGGACAGCCATTAATTCACCCCTCCACTTT CASGSGIGTAINSPLHF
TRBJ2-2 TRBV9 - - TGTGCCAGCAGTTACGGACAACAGAACACCGGGGAGCTGTTTTTT CASSYGQQNTGELFF
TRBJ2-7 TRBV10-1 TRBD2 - TGCGCCAGCAGTGAGGGGACTAGCGGGGGGGCCGGGCAGTACTTC CASSEGTSGGAGQYF
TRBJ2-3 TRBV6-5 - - TGTGCCAGCAGTTACTCACAGGGCACAGATACGCAGTATTTT CASSYSQGTDTQYF
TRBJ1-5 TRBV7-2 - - TGTGCCAGCAGCGAAGACAGACTTTATCAGCCCCAGCATTTT CASSEDRLYQPQHF
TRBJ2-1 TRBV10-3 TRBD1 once TGTGCCACCTCTCTCCCGGGACAGGGGATCGGAAATGAGCAGTTCTTC CATSLPGQGIGNEQFF
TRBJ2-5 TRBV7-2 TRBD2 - TGTGCCAGCAGCCCTAACGGGGGGGGTGAGACCCAGTACTTC CASSPNGGGETQYF
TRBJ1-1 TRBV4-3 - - TGCGCCAGCAGCCCTCAACGGGGGAGTGAAGCTTTCTTT CASSPQRGSEAFF
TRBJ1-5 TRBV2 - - TGTGCCAGCAGTGAAGGGACACCCGCCCAGCATTTT CASSEGTPAQHF
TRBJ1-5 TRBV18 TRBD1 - TGTGCCAGCTCAAAAAAAACAGGGGATAGCAATCAGCCCCAGCATTTT CASSKKTGDSNQPQHF
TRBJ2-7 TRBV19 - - TGTGCCAGTAGTATAGGGACAGCCTACGAGCAGTACTTC CASSIGTAYEQYF
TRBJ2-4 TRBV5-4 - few TGTGCCAGCAGCGATATGCTGAGGAAGGACAAAAACATTCAGTACTTC CASSDMLRKDKNIQYF
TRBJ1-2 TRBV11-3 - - TGTGCCAGCAGCTTAACCGAGAGGGGCTACACCTTC CASSLTERGYTF
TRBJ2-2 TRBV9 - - TGTGCCAGCAGCGTATGGGGGCTGGGGCTGTTTTTT CASSVWGLGLFF
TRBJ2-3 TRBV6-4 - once TGTGCCAGCAGTGCGATATTGTGGGGGGGCACAGATACGCAGTATTTT CASSAILWGGTDTQYF
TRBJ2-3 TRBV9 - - TGTGCCAGCGGGACCTGGGGGGGGGCCGCAGATACGCAGTATTTT CASGTWGGAADTQYF
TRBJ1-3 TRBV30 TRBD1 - TGTGCCTGGAGTGCTACACAGGGGCCTGGAAACACCATATATTTT CAWSATQGPGNTIYF
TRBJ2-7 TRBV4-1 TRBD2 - TGCGCCAGCAGCCGCCCGCGCGGCGGGGGGACTCCCCTTACCTACGAGCAGTACTTC CASSRPRGGGTPLTYEQYF
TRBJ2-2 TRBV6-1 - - TGTGCCAGCGGCGAACGGGGAGGTACCGGGGAGCTGTTTTTT CASGERGGTGELFF
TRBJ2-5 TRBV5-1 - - TGCGCCAGCAGCTTACCTAGTAGCGAGACCCAGTACTTC CASSLPSSETQYF
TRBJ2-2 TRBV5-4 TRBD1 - TGTGCCAGCAGCCTAGGGACAGCTAACACCGGGGAGCTGTTTTTT CASSLGTANTGELFF